These 8 T cell receptor beta chains share one sample of origin, sequenced in a study of Ad26.COV2.S vaccination and SARS-CoV-2 variants. Some clones are missing from TCRdb's copy, which holds only in-frame ones; the method was immunoSEQ multiplex PCR. Of under 500,000 clones detected, 92% appear once; the ten largest clones hold around 1.8%. The treatment here: 15 to 20 received Ad26.COV2.S at low or high dose, single or two shots; 5 received placebo; per-sample allocation not given. On day 63 after the first injection, vaccine and placebo recipients gave samples. The sequenced sample was peripheral blood, obtained in a trial of Ad26.COV2.S vaccine versus placebo. These receptors were obtained from a person aged 18-60 years who received the Ad26.COV2.S COVID-19 vaccine or a placebo.

The chain combines TRBV2 with TRBJ2-1; the D gene is possibly TRBD1 (5 bases). The CDR3 is 13 amino acids. Germline V gene lookup returns CDR1 SNHLY and CDR2 FYNNEI. Trimming shortened V by 4 bases and J by 7 bases, and 11 bases separated the two germline ends. Here the CDR3 DNA reads TGTGCCAGCAGTGTATCAGGGATGAATGAGCAGTTCTTC. Translating gives CASSVSGMNEQFF.

J is TRBJ2-3 and V is TRBV7-2; no definite D call. Germline CDR1 reads SGHTA; CDR2 reads FQGNSA. The V end lost 3 bases, the J end lost 3 bases, and 4 bases lay between the germline ends. The CDR3 totals 12 residues. The CDR3 reads CASSFSTDTQYF. For the CDR3, the DNA is TGTGCCAGCAGCTTTTCGACAGATACGCAGTATTTT.

V gene TRBV5-1 combines with J gene TRBJ2-3; weak D call: TRBD2 (7 bases). Trimming pared 0 bases from V and 2 bases from J, leaving 19 bases between. This CDR3 comprises 18 residues. Germline V gene lookup returns CDR1 SGHRS and CDR2 YFSETQ. For the CDR3, the DNA is TGCGCCAGCAGCTTGGATTGGGGCGGGGGCTATTACACAGATACGCAGTATTTT. Its translation is CASSLDWGGGYYTDTQYF.

The chain recombines TRBV30 with TRBJ1-1; maybe TRBD1 (5 bases). Germline CDR1 and CDR2: GTSNPN and SVGIG (reference sequence). The ends were cut back, 0 bases at V and 3 bases at J, with 14 bases in the middle. The CDR3 totals 15 residues. The CDR3 DNA is TGTGCCTGGAGTGTAGGGGTTATTAGATACACTGAAGCTTTCTTT. This codes for CAWSVGVIRYTEAFF.

The rearrangement links TRBV4-3 to TRBJ2-3; TRBD1 might be the D (6 bases). Germline V CDR1 and CDR2: LGHNA, YSLEER. CDR3 length: 13 residues. Trimming took 0 bases from V and 10 from J, leaving 11 bases between them. CDR3 sequence: CASSQEQGRSQYF. The DNA for the CDR3 is TGCGCCAGCAGCCAAGAACAGGGTAGGTCGCAGTATTTT.

The chain is built from TRBV3-1 (or the pseudogene TRBV3-2) and TRBJ2-2; 7 positions match TRBD2. Per the germline V gene, CDR1 is LGHDT and CDR2 is YNNKEL (reference sequence). V shed 1 base and J 5 bases; nucleotides not matched to a gene: 4. CDR3 length: 15 amino acids. Here the CDR3 reads CASSQGPSGTGELFF. The CDR3 region has the DNA TGTGCCAGCAGCCAAGGGCCTAGCGGAACCGGGGAGCTGTTTTTT.

This clone showed up just a few times. This chain connects TRBV5-8 to TRBJ1-1; 7 bases agree with TRBD1. CDR1 is SGHTS, CDR2 YDEGEE, per germline. V lost 3 bases and J lost 6; bases outside the gene matches: 5. The CDR3 length is 13 residues. The CDR3 region has the DNA TGTGCCAGCAGCTGGGTCCAGGGGGCTGAAGCTTTCTTT. As protein: CASSWVQGAEAFF.

The rearrangement joins TRBV18 to TRBJ2-1, with D possibly called TRBD1 or TRBD2 (7 bases each). Germline V gene sequence: CDR1 KGHSH, CDR2 LQKENI. CDR3 size: 16 residues. V was shortened by 0 bases and J by 8 bases, with 17 bases between the two germline ends. The CDR3 DNA is TGTGCCAGCTCACCACCGAGGGGGCGCGGGAGCGATGAGCAGTTCTTC. It is translated as CASSPPRGRGSDEQFF.